These 21 T cell receptor beta chains originate from one sample sequenced in a study of T cell responses to AZD1222 COVID-19 vaccine. The protocol was immunoSEQ multiplex PCR, while the TCRdb copy is restricted to in-frame clones and leaves out a portion. The sample includes fewer than 110,000 clones, roughly 90% of them seen just once. The sample in question was peripheral blood, obtained 28 days after the second AZD1222 dose. The receptors derive from an adult who received the AZD1222 COVID-19 vaccine.

The chain is built from TRBV19 and TRBJ1-4, with 7 bases aligning to TRBD1. The CDR3 has 16 amino acids. CDR1 LNHDA and CDR2 SQIVND come from the germline V gene (reference sequence). The V gene end was trimmed by 5 bases and the J gene end by 1 base; junction bases not matched to a gene: 7. The CDR3: CASSPGDRVTNEKLFF. CDR3 bases: TGTGCCAGTAGTCCTGGAGACAGGGTAACTAATGAAAAACTGTTTTTT.

The gene calls are TRBV28 and TRBJ2-1; 7 nucleotides align to TRBD1. Germline CDR1 and CDR2: MDHEN and SYDVKM. The CDR3 extends over 15 amino acids. V shed 3 bases, J shed 3 bases, and the junction held 5 bases outside the gene matches. For the CDR3, the DNA is TGTGCCAGCAGTTTTAGAGGGACAGTCTACAATGAGCAGTTCTTC. This translates into CASSFRGTVYNEQFF.

V gene TRBV6-5 combines with J gene TRBJ1-2; TRBD1 agrees at 7 bases. From germline, CDR1 is MNHEY and CDR2 SVGAGI. This CDR3 comprises 16 residues. The V gene end was trimmed by 0 bases and the J gene end by 2 bases; junction bases not matched to a gene: 6. The CDR3, as DNA: TGTGCCAGCAGTTACTCGAGGGAGACAGGGAACTATGGCTACACCTTC. Translated: CASSYSRETGNYGYTF.

The rearrangement links TRBV5-1 to TRBJ2-7; D may match TRBD1 or TRBD2 (6 bases each). The germline V gene has CDR1 SGHRS and CDR2 YFSETQ. The CDR3 is made up of 19 amino acids. The ends were cut back, 5 bases at V and 1 base at J, with 28 bases in the middle. The CDR3 bases are TGCGCCAGCAGGTTAGCAGGGGCCCCGGGGGTGCTACGGTCCTACGAGCAGTACTTC. Translation gives CASRLAGAPGVLRSYEQYF.

This clone was seen just once. The chain combines TRBV29-1 with TRBJ2-4, with unresolved D. The ends were cut back, 7 bases at V and 0 bases at J, with 10 bases in the middle. The germline V gene encodes CDR1 SQVTM and CDR2 ANQGSEA. This CDR3 region has 13 residues. DNA for the CDR3: TGCAGCGCTACGAGCATAGCCAAAAACATTCAGTACTTC. This sequence encodes CSATSIAKNIQYF.

The chain couples TRBV5-6 to TRBJ2-1; 9 bases are shared with TRBD2. Trimming took 4 bases from V and 6 from J; bases not matched to a gene: 8. The CDR3 contains 15 residues. The germline V gene has CDR1 SGHDT and CDR2 YYEEEE. CDR3 region: CASSRRGGGANEQFF. The CDR3 DNA sequence: TGTGCCAGCAGCCGCAGGGGCGGGGGGGCCAATGAGCAGTTCTTC. The whole variable domain, remainder taken from reference TRBV5-6 and TRBJ2-1, is DAGVTQSPTHLIKTRGQQVTLRCSPKSGHDTVSWYQQALGQGPQFIFQYYEEEERQRGNFPDRFSGHQFPNYSSELNVNALLLGDSALYLCASSRRGGGANEQFFGPGTRLTVL.

The chain links TRBV19 to TRBJ1-5; TRBD1 matches 9 bases. This CDR3 is 15 amino acids long. The V and J ends lost 4 bases and 3 bases, in that order; junction bases with no gene match: 4. Germline V gene lookup returns CDR1 LNHDA and CDR2 SQIVND (reference sequence). CDR3 sequence: CASSRTGGNNQPQHF. DNA of the CDR3: TGTGCCAGTAGTAGAACAGGGGGCAACAATCAGCCCCAGCATTTT.

This clone turned up a few times. The chain recombines TRBV6-5 with TRBJ2-2; TRBD1 matches at 8 bases. With V trimmed by 6 bases and J by 3 bases, 6 bases remained unmatched. Germline V gene data show CDR1 as MNHEY and CDR2 as SVGAGI. The CDR3 spans 15 residues. The CDR3 protein is CASRGATGDTGELFF. CDR3 bases: TGTGCCAGCAGGGGGGCGACAGGGGACACCGGGGAGCTGTTTTTT.

The sample holds a few counts of this clone. The chain couples TRBV6-2 or TRBV6-3 to TRBJ1-1; TRBD1 might be the D (6 bases). The CDR3 is 16 amino acids. Per the germline V gene, CDR1 is MNHEY and CDR2 is SVGEGT. The germline V and J ends were trimmed by 0 bases and 4 bases, with 15 bases remaining between them. The CDR3 nucleotides are TGTGCCAGCAGTTACTCGGGGGGGCTCTTCGGCACTGAAGCTTTCTTT. Translated, it gives CASSYSGGLFGTEAFF.

As regards this clone: Within the sample, other DNA sequences also encode this same CDR3. V usage is TRBV5-1 and J usage is TRBJ2-2, with 7 bases aligning to TRBD2. The germline CDR1 and CDR2 sequences are SGHRS and YFSETQ. The V segment lost 0 bases and the J segment 5 bases; nucleotides outside the gene matches: 4. There are 15 residues in the CDR3. The CDR3 reads CASSLVKGGTGELFF. As DNA, the CDR3 is TGCGCCAGCAGCTTGGTTAAGGGAGGGACCGGGGAGCTGTTTTTT.

The chain joins TRBV13 to TRBJ2-5, with D possibly matching TRBD1 (5 bases). The CDR3 sequence is 15 residues long. V lost 5 bases, J lost 2 bases, and 15 bases lay in between. Germline V gene sequence: CDR1 PRHDT, CDR2 FYEKMQ (reference sequence). This CDR3 reads CASSPGYLRQETQYF. The CDR3 nucleotides read TGTGCCAGCAGCCCAGGGTACCTCCGTCAAGAGACCCAGTACTTC.

Here the CDR3 reads CASSLAGQGRAEAFF. The DNA for the CDR3 is TGTGCCAGCAGCTTGGCCGGACAGGGGAGGGCTGAAGCTTTCTTT. The J gene is TRBJ1-1, the V gene TRBV5-6; TRBD1 agrees at 9 bases. Germline V lookup: CDR1 SGHDT, CDR2 YYEEEE. This CDR3 region has 15 residues. V lost 0 bases and J lost 6; bases outside the gene matches: 6. Based on the CDR3 plus reference TRBV5-6 and TRBJ1-1, the full variable domain is DAGVTQSPTHLIKTRGQQVTLRCSPKSGHDTVSWYQQALGQGPQFIFQYYEEEERQRGNFPDRFSGHQFPNYSSELNVNALLLGDSALYLCASSLAGQGRAEAFFGQGTRLTVV.

CDR3 sequence reads: CASSFSGQTYNEQFF. As DNA, the CDR3 is TGTGCCAGCAGTTTTTCCGGACAGACCTACAATGAGCAGTTCTTC. V gene TRBV28 combines with J gene TRBJ2-1, with D perhaps TRBD1 (6 bases). This CDR3 has 15 residues. The germline CDR1 and CDR2 sequences are MDHEN and SYDVKM. V lost 3 bases and J lost 2, with 11 bases in between.

This rearrangement joins TRBV7-8 to TRBJ1-2; D gene unclear. V lost 6 bases, J lost 3 bases, and 11 bases lay in between. Germline assignment: CDR1 SGHVS and CDR2 FQNEAQ. The CDR3 loop spans 13 amino acids. Written as DNA, the CDR3 is TGTGCCAGCAGTCACGTTGGGGACTATGGCTACACCTTC. Translating it yields CASSHVGDYGYTF.

This chain links TRBV7-8 with TRBJ1-5; D unresolved. Germline loops: CDR1 SGHVS, CDR2 FQNEAQ. The CDR3 is 16 amino acids. Trimming pared 0 bases from V and 4 bases from J, leaving 13 bases between. CDR3 region: CASSLAWQAKNQPQHF. The DNA of the CDR3 is TGTGCCAGCAGCTTAGCCTGGCAGGCGAAGAATCAGCCCCAGCATTTT.

In nucleotides, the CDR3 is TGTGCCAGTAGTATACTTCCCGCGGGGACCGGGGAGCTGTTTTTT. Protein sequence: CASSILPAGTGELFF. The rearrangement uses TRBV19 and TRBJ2-2; TRBD2 might be the D (6 bases). The CDR3 has 15 residues. V gave up 2 bases and J gave up 5 bases, with 12 bases separating them. Germline V gives CDR1 LNHDA, CDR2 SQIVND (reference sequence). The variable domain in full, completed from reference TRBV19 and TRBJ2-2, reads DGGITQSPKYLFRKEGQNVTLSCEQNLNHDAMYWYRQDPGQGLRLIYYSQIVNDFQKGDIAEGYSVSREKKESFPLTVTSAQKNPTAFYLCASSILPAGTGELFFGEGSRLTVL.

This clone was recorded only once. This sequence joins TRBV19 and TRBJ2-3; the D is unclear. Trimming removed 3 bases from V and 5 bases from J, with 3 bases in between. The CDR3 spans 11 residues. The germline CDR1 and CDR2 sequences are LNHDA and SQIVND (reference sequence). The CDR3 protein is CASSIKDTQYF. The CDR3 DNA sequence: TGTGCCAGTAGTATTAAAGATACGCAGTATTTT. Full variable domain (outside the CDR3, taken from reference TRBV19 and TRBJ2-3): DGGITQSPKYLFRKEGQNVTLSCEQNLNHDAMYWYRQDPGQGLRLIYYSQIVNDFQKGDIAEGYSVSREKKESFPLTVTSAQKNPTAFYLCASSIKDTQYFGPGTRLTVL.

This clone was detected once. J is TRBJ2-1 and V is TRBV5-1; 13 nucleotides match TRBD2. This CDR3 is 16 amino acids long. V trimming: 4 bases; J trimming: 5 bases; junction bases outside the gene matches: 6. Germline CDR1 and CDR2: SGHRS and YFSETQ. CDR3 nucleotides: TGCGCCAGCAGCCTTTCCGGGACTAGCGGGAACAATGAGCAGTTCTTC. Protein: CASSLSGTSGNNEQFF. The complete variable domain, with remaining parts taken from reference TRBV5-1 and TRBJ2-1, reads KAGVTQTPRYLIKTRGQQVTLSCSPISGHRSVSWYQQTPGQGLQFLFEYFSETQRNKGNFPGRFSGRQFSNSRSEMNVSTLELGDSALYLCASSLSGTSGNNEQFFGPGTRLTVL.

This sequence joins TRBV13 and TRBJ2-2, with D maybe TRBD2 (7 bases). CDR1 and CDR2 from the germline V gene are PRHDT and FYEKMQ (reference sequence). The length of the CDR3 is 16 residues. V lost 1 base and J 4 bases, leaving 13 bases between the germline ends. This chain's CDR3 is CASSLVGGLGTGELFF. CDR3 sequence (DNA): TGTGCCAGCAGCTTAGTCGGGGGGCTGGGCACCGGGGAGCTGTTTTTT.

This rearrangement joins TRBV19 to TRBJ1-5; maybe TRBD1 (5 bases). V lost 1 base, J lost 4 bases, and 14 bases lay in between. This CDR3 contains 16 residues. The V gene's germline CDR1 is LNHDA and CDR2 SQIVND (reference sequence). CDR3 in DNA: TGTGCCAGTAGTATAGGGGGCGCAGCGGGGAATCAGCCCCAGCATTTT. The encoded protein is CASSIGGAAGNQPQHF.

The chain carries TRBV19 and TRBJ1-2; no definite D call. V gave up 5 bases and J gave up 0 bases, with 13 bases separating them. Germline V gene sequence: CDR1 LNHDA, CDR2 SQIVND (reference sequence). CDR3 length: 15 amino acids. CDR3 in amino acids: CASSANIRTNYGYTF. Here the CDR3 DNA reads TGTGCCAGTAGTGCCAACATACGGACTAACTATGGCTACACCTTC.